This T cell receptor beta chain was observed in a study of beta chain features in type 1 diabetes. Study results and limitations: cDNA-based reads could over-represent cells with high TCR expression. Patients with type 1 diabetes showed fewer VDJ junction insertions and more deletions. Shortening of TCRB CDR3s, moderate but significant, appeared in all four CD4+ subsets of Type 1 diabetes patients.

The isolated RNA, all of it, was reverse transcribed, so expressed TCRB transcripts were what got sequenced. Data came from immunoSEQ multiplex PCR; TCRdb stores just in-frame clones and leaves some out. The sample records about 150,000 clones, roughly 8.1% being singletons. The germline V gene encodes CDR1 SGHTA and CDR2 FQGNSA. This CDR3 has 14 residues. V lost 1 base, J lost 4 bases, and 10 bases lay in between. Cells sorted by CD45RO/CCR7/CD25/CD127/CD95/CD27 comprised CD4+ naive, central memory, regulatory and stem cell-like memory cells. Of note for this clone: Its antigen is still unknown.

The TCR was taken from a man younger than 35 in good health. The chain joins TRBV7-2 to TRBJ2-5, with a weak D call TRBD1 (6 bases). Sequenced: central memory CD4+ T cells from blood. The CDR3 nucleotides are TGTGCCAGCAGCTTAGACAGGGTCGCAGAGACCCAGTACTTC. Translating gives CASSLDRVAETQYF. The variable domain in full, with the rest retrieved from reference TRBV7-2 and TRBJ2-5, is GAGVSQSPSNKVTEKGKDVELRCDPISGHTALYWYRQSLGQGLEFLIYFQGNSAPDKSGLPSDRFSAERTGGSVSTLTIQRTQQEDSAVYLCASSLDRVAETQYFGPGTRLLVL.